This T cell receptor beta chain is drawn from a study of PD-L1 blockade in urothelial cancer. V lost 1 base to trimming and J lost 3 bases, with 9 bases between them. From germline, CDR1 is SGHVS and CDR2 FQNEAQ. This CDR3 has 14 residues. Clones were sequenced by immunoSEQ multiplex PCR, and TCRdb holds only the in-frame ones, with some missing. Altogether around 26,000 clones are present, roughly 90% being singletons, with the ten largest covering approximately 32%. The clonotype comes from a man aged 60 to 75 with urothelial cancer. Sample: PBMCs, taken around atezolizumab (anti-PD-L1) treatment. V gene TRBV7-8 combines with J gene TRBJ1-1; a weak D match, TRBD1 (6 bases). The CDR3 DNA reads TGTGCCAGCAGCTTAGGGACAGAGGACACTGAAGCTTTCTTT. This encodes CASSLGTEDTEAFF.